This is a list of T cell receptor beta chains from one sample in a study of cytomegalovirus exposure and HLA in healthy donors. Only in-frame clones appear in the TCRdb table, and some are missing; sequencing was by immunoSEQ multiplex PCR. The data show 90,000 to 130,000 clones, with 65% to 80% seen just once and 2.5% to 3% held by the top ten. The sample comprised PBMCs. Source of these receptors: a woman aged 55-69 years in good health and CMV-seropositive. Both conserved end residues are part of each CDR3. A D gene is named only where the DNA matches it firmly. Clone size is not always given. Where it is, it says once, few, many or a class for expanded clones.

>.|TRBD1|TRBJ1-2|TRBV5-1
CASSLGAGGNGYTF
TGCGCCAGCAGCTTGGGGGCAGGGGGCAATGGCTACACCTTC
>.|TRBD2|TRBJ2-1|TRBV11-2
CASSPGLAGSEQFF
TGTGCCAGCAGCCCCGGACTAGCGGGAAGTGAGCAGTTCTTC
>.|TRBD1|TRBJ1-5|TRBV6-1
CASSEGAGGGNQPQHF
TGTGCCAGCAGTGAAGGGGCAGGGGGAGGAAATCAGCCCCAGCATTTT
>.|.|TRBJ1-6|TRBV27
CASSEGNYNSPLHF
TGTGCCAGCAGTGAGGGCAACTATAATTCACCCCTCCACTTT
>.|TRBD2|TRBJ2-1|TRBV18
CASCGSSYNEQFF
TGTGCCAGCTGCGGGAGCTCCTACAATGAGCAGTTCTTC
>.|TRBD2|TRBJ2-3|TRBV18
CASSPPSGRSDTQYF
TGTGCCAGCTCCCCCCCCAGCGGGAGGTCAGATACGCAGTATTTT
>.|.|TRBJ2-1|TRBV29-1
CIVGGNEQFF
TGCATAGTAGGCGGGAATGAGCAGTTCTTC
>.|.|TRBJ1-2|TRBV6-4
CASSQTGNYGYTF
TGTGCCAGCAGTCAAACAGGGAACTATGGCTACACCTTC
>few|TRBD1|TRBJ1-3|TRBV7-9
CSSRDRSGNTIYF
TGTTCCAGCAGGGACAGGAGTGGAAACACCATATATTTT
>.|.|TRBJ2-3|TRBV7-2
CASSSSDTQYF
TGTGCCAGCAGCTCCTCAGATACGCAGTATTTT
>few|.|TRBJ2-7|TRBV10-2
CASSRAGRSYEQYF
TGCGCCAGCAGTAGAGCAGGGCGAAGCTACGAGCAGTACTTC
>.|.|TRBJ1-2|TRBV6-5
CASRTDSYGYTF
TGTGCCAGCAGGACAGATTCCTATGGCTACACCTTC
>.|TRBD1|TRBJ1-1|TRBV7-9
CASSLTGGTGTEAFF
TGTGCCAGCAGCTTGACAGGGGGCACGGGTACTGAAGCTTTCTTT
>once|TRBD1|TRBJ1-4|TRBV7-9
CASSLQGARNEKLFF
TGTGCCAGCAGCTTACAGGGGGCTCGGAATGAAAAACTGTTTTTT
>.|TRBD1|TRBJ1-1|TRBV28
CASSFTGGQGNTEAFF
TGTGCCAGCAGTTTTACGGGGGGACAGGGGAACACTGAAGCTTTCTTT
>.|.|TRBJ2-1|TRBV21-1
CASSANPGTSARIYNEQFF
TGTGCCAGCAGCGCTAACCCCGGGACTAGCGCGAGGATTTACAATGAGCAGTTCTTC
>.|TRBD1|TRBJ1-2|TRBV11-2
CASSLGRGHGYTF
TGTGCCAGCAGCTTAGGCAGGGGGCATGGCTACACCTTC
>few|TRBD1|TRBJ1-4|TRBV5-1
CASSLGTGGPEKLFF
TGCGCCAGCAGCTTGGGAACAGGGGGCCCAGAAAAACTGTTTTTT
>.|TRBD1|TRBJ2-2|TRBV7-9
CASSPHRDRVSGELFF
TGTGCCAGCAGCCCACACCGGGACAGGGTCTCCGGGGAGCTGTTTTTT
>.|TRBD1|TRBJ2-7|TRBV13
CASSFDPGTATEQYF
TGTGCCAGCAGCTTCGACCCCGGGACAGCAACTGAGCAGTACTTC
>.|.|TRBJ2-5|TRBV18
CASSPPGAYQETQYF
TGTGCCAGCTCACCACCAGGGGCGTACCAAGAGACCCAGTACTTC
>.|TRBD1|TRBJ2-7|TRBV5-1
CASSQGQGLSYEQYF
TGCGCCAGCAGCCAAGGACAGGGGCTCTCCTACGAGCAGTACTTC
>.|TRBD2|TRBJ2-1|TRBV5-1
CASRGYGTNNEQFF
TGCGCCAGCAGGGGATACGGGACTAACAATGAGCAGTTCTTC
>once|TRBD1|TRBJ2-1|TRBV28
CASKPGQGNNEQFF
TGTGCCAGCAAACCGGGACAGGGCAACAATGAGCAGTTCTTC
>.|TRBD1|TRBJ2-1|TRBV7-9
CAITYRGPPYNEQFF
TGTGCCATAACCTACAGGGGGCCCCCTTACAATGAGCAGTTCTTC
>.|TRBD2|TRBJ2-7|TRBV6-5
CASSPDGGSPYEQYF
TGTGCCAGCAGCCCCGACGGCGGGAGTCCCTACGAGCAGTACTTC
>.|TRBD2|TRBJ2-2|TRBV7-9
CASSLAGGPAVDTGELFF
TGTGCCAGCAGCTTAGCGGGAGGGCCCGCCGTCGACACCGGGGAGCTGTTTTTT
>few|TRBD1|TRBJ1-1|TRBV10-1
CASSVGGAGFNEAFF
TGCGCCAGCAGTGTAGGGGGCGCGGGTTTTAACGAAGCTTTCTTT
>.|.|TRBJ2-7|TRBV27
CASRPVGGSYEQYF
TGTGCCAGCAGGCCGGTGGGGGGCTCCTACGAGCAGTACTTC
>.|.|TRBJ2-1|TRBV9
CASSAPSGYNEQFF
TGTGCCAGCAGCGCCCCAAGCGGATACAATGAGCAGTTCTTC
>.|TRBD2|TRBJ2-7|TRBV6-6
CASSFGLAGRSYEQYF
TGTGCCAGCAGTTTCGGTTTAGCGGGTAGATCCTACGAGCAGTACTTC
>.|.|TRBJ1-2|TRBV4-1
CASSQVSGSRAYGYTF
TGCGCCAGCAGCCAAGTCTCGGGGTCGAGGGCCTATGGCTACACCTTC
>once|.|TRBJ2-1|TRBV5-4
CASRGDVSSYNEQFF
TGTGCCAGCAGGGGCGACGTGAGCTCCTACAATGAGCAGTTCTTC
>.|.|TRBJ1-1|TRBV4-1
CASSVGGLNTEAFF
TGCGCCAGCAGCGTCGGAGGACTGAACACTGAAGCTTTCTTT
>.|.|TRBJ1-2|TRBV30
CAWSPSTGYYGYTF
TGTGCCTGGAGCCCGTCTACAGGGTACTATGGCTACACCTTC
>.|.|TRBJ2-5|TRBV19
CASSISGGPQETQYF
TGTGCCAGTAGTATATCGGGGGGCCCGCAAGAGACCCAGTACTTC
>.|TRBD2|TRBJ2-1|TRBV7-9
CASSSSGLAGNEQFF
TGTGCCAGCAGCTCGTCGGGACTAGCGGGCAATGAGCAGTTCTTC
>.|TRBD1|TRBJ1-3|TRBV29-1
CSVAGTASGNTIYF
TGCAGCGTCGCCGGGACAGCCTCTGGAAACACCATATATTTT
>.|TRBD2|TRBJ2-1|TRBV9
CASSVREGLNEQFF
TGTGCCAGCAGCGTCCGGGAGGGCCTCAATGAGCAGTTCTTC
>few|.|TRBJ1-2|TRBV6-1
CASSSPNYGYTF
TGTGCCAGCAGTAGCCCTAACTATGGCTACACCTTC
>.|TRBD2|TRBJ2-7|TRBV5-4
CASSGGLAGSLGYEQYF
TGTGCCAGCAGCGGGGGACTAGCGGGATCCCTAGGGTACGAGCAGTACTTC
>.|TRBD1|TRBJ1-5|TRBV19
CASSLQGRQPQHF
TGTGCCAGTAGTCTACAGGGGAGGCAGCCCCAGCATTTT
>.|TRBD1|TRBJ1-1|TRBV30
CAWTRGDTEAFF
TGTGCCTGGACCAGGGGGGACACTGAAGCTTTCTTT
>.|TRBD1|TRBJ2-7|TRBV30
CAWWRGQAGYEQYF
TGTGCCTGGTGGAGGGGACAGGCGGGTTACGAGCAGTACTTC
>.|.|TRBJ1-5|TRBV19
CASSMSEGGAQPQHF
TGTGCCAGTAGTATGAGTGAGGGGGGGGCCCAGCCCCAGCATTTT
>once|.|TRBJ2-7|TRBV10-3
CANKAGIEVKQYF
TGTGCCAACAAAGCAGGGATTGAGGTGAAGCAGTACTTC
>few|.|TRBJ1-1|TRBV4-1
CASSQEQANTEAFF
TGCGCCAGCAGCCAAGAGCAAGCGAACACTGAAGCTTTCTTT
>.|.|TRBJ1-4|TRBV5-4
CASSPPSREKLFF
TGTGCCAGCAGCCCCCCCTCGCGGGAAAAACTGTTTTTT
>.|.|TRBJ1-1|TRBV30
CAWSQQGPEAFF
TGTGCCTGGAGTCAACAGGGACCTGAAGCTTTCTTT
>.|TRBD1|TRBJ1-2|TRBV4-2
CASSQETGGPGGGYTF
TGTGCCAGCAGCCAAGAGACAGGGGGGCCCGGCGGTGGCTACACCTTC
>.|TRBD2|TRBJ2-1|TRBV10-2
CASRHVSGRANYNEQFF
TGCGCCAGCAGGCACGTTAGCGGGAGGGCGAACTACAATGAGCAGTTCTTC
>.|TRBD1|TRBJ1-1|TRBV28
CASSLTGGYLFTEAFF
TGTGCCAGCAGTTTAACAGGGGGTTATCTTTTCACTGAAGCTTTCTTT
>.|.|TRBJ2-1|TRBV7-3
CASSSIDSARYNEQFF
TGTGCCAGCAGCTCCATAGACTCAGCACGCTACAATGAGCAGTTCTTC
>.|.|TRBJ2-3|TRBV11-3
CASSLRNRDSRNTQYF
TGTGCCAGCAGCTTACGGAACCGGGACTCAAGAAATACGCAGTATTTT
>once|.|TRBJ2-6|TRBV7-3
CASSFPVGSGANVLTF
TGTGCCAGCAGCTTCCCAGTTGGTTCTGGGGCCAACGTCCTGACTTTC
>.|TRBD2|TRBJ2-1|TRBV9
CASSGSGRRGNEQFF
TGTGCCAGCAGCGGTAGCGGGAGAAGGGGCAATGAGCAGTTCTTC